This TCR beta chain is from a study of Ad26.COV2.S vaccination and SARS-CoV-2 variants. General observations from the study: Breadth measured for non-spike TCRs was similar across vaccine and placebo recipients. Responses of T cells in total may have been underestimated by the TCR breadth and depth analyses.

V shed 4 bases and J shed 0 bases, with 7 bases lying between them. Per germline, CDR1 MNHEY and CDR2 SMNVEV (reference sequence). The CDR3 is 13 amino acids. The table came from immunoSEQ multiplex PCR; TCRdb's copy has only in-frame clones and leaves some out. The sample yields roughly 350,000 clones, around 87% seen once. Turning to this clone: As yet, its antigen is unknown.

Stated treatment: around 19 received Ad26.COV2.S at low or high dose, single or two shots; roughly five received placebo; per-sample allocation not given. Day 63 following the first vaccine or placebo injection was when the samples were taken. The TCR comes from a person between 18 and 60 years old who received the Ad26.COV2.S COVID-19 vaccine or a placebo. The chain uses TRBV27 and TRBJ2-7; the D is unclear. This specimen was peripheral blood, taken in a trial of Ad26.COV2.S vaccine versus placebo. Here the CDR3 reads CASSSTDSYEQYF. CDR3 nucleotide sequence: TGTGCCAGCAGTTCGACGGACTCCTACGAGCAGTACTTC.